Here is one TCR beta chain with its context. Its matching antigen is unknown. The CDR3 sequence is 14 residues long. The V gene lost 3 bases and the J gene lost 2 bases, with 11 bases spanning the gap. CDR1 is MDHEN and CDR2 is SYDVKM in the germline V gene. The PCR used 52 TRBV and 13 TRBJ primers. Repertoires were generated with immunoSEQ multiplex PCR, while TCRdb's copy carries only in-frame clones and drops some. The repertoire holds some 20,000 clones, with over 85% as singletons. This sample was included in a study of regulatory T cells. Overall study findings and caveats: Skewed V and J usage and few unique V-J pairs marked patient repertoires, most in Tregs.

This sequence originates from a child younger than 10 with CD3G deficiency. J is TRBJ2-7 and V is TRBV28, with D maybe TRBD2 (6 bases). Sequencing was performed on CD8+ T cells sorted from blood. CDR3 sequence: CASSFRGTAYEQYF. In DNA form, the CDR3 reads TGTGCCAGCAGTTTCCGCGGGACCGCCTACGAGCAGTACTTC.